The 13 T cell receptor beta chains presented below share a single source sample, sequenced in a study of control samples from healthy donors and cancer patients. The repertoire was sequenced with immunoSEQ multiplex PCR; TCRdb's copy has only in-frame clones and lacks some. The profile shows some 130,000 clones, approximately 94% of them singletons. The sample taken for sequencing was blood. All receptors derive from a man in his thirties or forties in good health.

This clone was counted once. This CDR3 is CASSYQPSWSPLHF. In nucleotides, the CDR3 is TGTGCCAGCAGTTACCAACCCTCCTGGTCACCCCTCCACTTT. The V gene is TRBV6-5, the J gene TRBJ1-6; D gene uncertain. This CDR3 is 14 amino acids long. CDR1 is MNHEY and CDR2 is SVGAGI in the germline V gene. V dropped 2 bases and J dropped 10 bases, with 12 bases sitting between them.

The chain is built from TRBV5-1 and TRBJ2-7; perhaps TRBD1 as D (6 bases). V was trimmed by 3 bases and J by 3 bases, leaving 13 bases between them. Germline assignment: CDR1 SGHRS and CDR2 YFSETQ. The CDR3 spans 14 residues. CDR3 sequence: CASSSEDSHYEQYF. The CDR3 coding sequence is TGCGCCAGCAGCTCGGAGGACAGCCACTACGAGCAGTACTTC.

The chain employs TRBV27 and TRBJ1-4; D gene ambiguous. CDR3 length: 15 residues. V lost 0 bases and J 4 bases, leaving 9 bases between the germline ends. Germline CDR1 reads MNHEY; CDR2 reads SMNVEV (reference sequence). This CDR3 is CASSLSRQRNEKLFF. The DNA for the CDR3 is TGTGCCAGCAGTTTATCGAGGCAGCGTAATGAAAAACTGTTTTTT.

This chain links TRBV7-9 with TRBJ1-2; TRBD1 agrees at 10 bases. Germline V lookup: CDR1 SEHNR, CDR2 FQNEAQ (reference sequence). J gave up 5 bases and V 3 bases, and 12 bases lay outside the gene matches. This CDR3 has 17 residues. In nucleotides, the CDR3 is TGTGCCAGCAGCTTCCCGACCGCGGACAGGGGGGGTTATGGCTACACCTTC. It yields the protein CASSFPTADRGGYGYTF.

The V gene is TRBV30, the J gene TRBJ1-4; D is perhaps TRBD1 (5 bases). The germline V and J ends were trimmed by 3 bases and 6 bases, with 17 bases remaining between them. The CDR3 length is 15 residues. Germline CDR1 is GTSNPN and CDR2 is SVGIG (reference sequence). CDR3 DNA: TGTGCCTGGAGCACCCGTCAAGGGGTGGATGAAAAACTGTTTTTT. This sequence encodes CAWSTRQGVDEKLFF. Full variable domain (missing parts from reference TRBV30 and TRBJ1-4): SQTIHQWPATLVQPVGSPLSLECTVEGTSNPNLYWYRQAAGRGLQLLFYSVGIGQISSEVPQNLSASRPQDRQFILSSKKLLLSDSGFYLCAWSTRQGVDEKLFFGSGTQLSVL.

For the CDR3, the DNA is TGTGCCAGCAGCGATCTTCGGGACGGCTATGGCTACACCTTC. Translation gives CASSDLRDGYGYTF. The rearrangement links TRBV7-9 to TRBJ1-2, with a possible D match to TRBD1 (5 bases). The V gene lost 5 bases and the J gene lost 4 bases, with 14 bases spanning the gap. This CDR3 region has 14 residues. Germline CDR1 and CDR2: SEHNR and FQNEAQ (reference sequence). Complete variable domain (other parts from reference TRBV7-9 and TRBJ1-2): DTGVSQNPRHKITKRGQNVTFRCDPISEHNRLYWYRQTLGQGPEFLTYFQNEAQLEKSRLLSDRFSAERPKGSFSTLEIQRTEQGDSAMYLCASSDLRDGYGYTFGSGTRLTVV.

V and J are TRBV24-1 and TRBJ1-1; D is unclear. The CDR3 is made up of 15 amino acids. Germline V gene sequence: CDR1 KGHDR, CDR2 SFDVKD. V dropped 4 bases and J dropped 3 bases, with 14 bases sitting between them. This CDR3 reads CATSDPRARDTEAFF. The DNA for the CDR3 is TGTGCCACCAGTGACCCGCGGGCCCGGGACACTGAAGCTTTCTTT.

This clone appeared once. The chain uses TRBV2 and TRBJ1-5; D ambiguous. Germline V gene sequence: CDR1 SNHLY, CDR2 FYNNEI. The V and J ends lost 7 bases and 1 base respectively, with 14 bases between them. The CDR3 contains 15 residues. CDR3 region: CASTLDRGSNQPQHF. In DNA, the CDR3 is TGTGCCAGCACCTTGGACCGAGGGAGCAATCAGCCCCAGCATTTT.

The chain employs TRBV6-6 and TRBJ1-5; D ambiguous. The CDR3 runs to 14 residues. Germline CDR1 and CDR2: MNHNY and SVGAGI (reference sequence). The germline V and J ends were trimmed by 4 bases and 0 bases, with 7 bases remaining between them. The CDR3 DNA reads as TGTGCCAGCAGTTTTGTGGGTAGCAATCAGCCCCAGCATTTT. It yields the protein CASSFVGSNQPQHF.

This chain joins TRBV5-6 and TRBJ2-7; no clear D gene. The CDR3 sequence is 11 residues long. Germline CDR1 is SGHDT and CDR2 is YYEEEE. V lost 4 bases to trimming and J lost 0 bases, with 2 bases between them. The CDR3 DNA follows: TGTGCCAGCAGCACCTCCTACGAGCAGTACTTC. It is translated as CASSTSYEQYF.

The chain combines TRBV11-2 with TRBJ1-1; 7 bases align to TRBD1. CDR1 is SGHAT and CDR2 is FQNNGV in the germline V gene. The CDR3 sequence is 13 residues long. The junction had 2 bases not matched to a gene; V was cut back by 1 base and J by 6 bases. The CDR3 loop reads CASSLGQGAEAFF. DNA of the CDR3: TGTGCCAGCAGCTTAGGGCAGGGGGCTGAAGCTTTCTTT.

The CDR3, as DNA: TGTGCCAGCAGTTCCGACAGTAGCTATGGCTACACCTTC. This encodes CASSSDSSYGYTF. This chain links TRBV6-5 with TRBJ1-2, with a tentative D call TRBD1 (5 bases). Germline lookup yields CDR1 MNHEY and CDR2 SVGAGI. The V end lost 4 bases, the J end lost 4 bases, and 10 bases lay between the germline ends. This CDR3 region has 13 residues.

The V gene is TRBV6-2 or TRBV6-3, the J gene TRBJ2-1; the match to TRBD2 covers 11 bases. The CDR3 has 19 residues. Losses at the gene ends were 4 bases for V and 2 bases for J; bases not matched to a gene: 13. Germline CDR1 and CDR2: MNHEY and SVGEGT. In DNA, the CDR3 is TGTGCCAGCAGTTTACCCGGGACTAGCGGCCCGGTCACCTACAATGAGCAGTTCTTC. Its protein is CASSLPGTSGPVTYNEQFF.